A selection of T cell receptor beta chains follows, all from one sample in a study of human T cells and chemical hapten exposure. Using its own MiXCR run on the RACE reads, TCRdb lists one record per CDR3 protein. The top ten hold roughly 1.2% of the sample, which has a few hundred thousand distinct CDR3 sequences, roughly 8% seen once. The material was whole blood, obtained in connection with sensitization to the hapten diphenylcyclopropenone (DPC). These receptors were taken from a man between 18 and 35 years old with alopecia areata. Some clones in this sample may be carry-over from other donors' samples. CDR3s include the opening cysteine and the closing phenylalanine or tryptophan. The order of the fields is V gene, D gene, clone size, J gene, CDR3 protein, CDR3 DNA. A D gene is named only where the DNA matches it firmly. Clone size is given for some rows only: seen once, a few or many times, or a class if the clone is expanded.

TRBV4-3	TRBD2	few	TRBJ2-1	CASSQDVSGGAGRQFF	TGCGCCAGCAGCCAAGATGTCAGCGGGGGCGCCGGTCGGCAGTTCTTC
TRBV7-9	TRBD2	NA	TRBJ2-7	CASSLARLAGVYEQYF	TGTGCCAGCAGCTTAGCGCGCCTAGCGGGGGTCTACGAGCAGTACTTC
TRBV6-5	NA	NA	TRBJ1-1	CATSHKTGRGTEAFF	TGTGCCACCTCCCATAAGACAGGCCGAGGGACTGAAGCTTTCTTT
TRBV6-2/TRBV6-3	NA	NA	TRBJ1-1	CASRTGAGRFTEAFF	TGTGCCAGCAGGACCGGGGCAGGGAGATTTACTGAAGCTTTCTTT
TRBV5-1	TRBD1	few	TRBJ1-4	CASSLEPGTENEKLFF	TGCGCCAGCAGCTTGGAGCCCGGGACAGAGAATGAAAAACTGTTTTTT
TRBV20-1	TRBD2	few	TRBJ2-3	CSATGTRSADTQYF	TGCAGTGCAACCGGGACTAGAAGTGCAGATACGCAGTATTTT
TRBV7-9	NA	many	TRBJ1-1	CASSLGPLEAFF	TGTGCCAGCAGCCTTGGGCCCCTCGAGGCTTTCTTT
TRBV6-2/TRBV6-3	NA	few	TRBJ1-2	CASSKGDISFSGYTF	TGTGCCAGCAGCAAAGGGGACATCAGCTTCTCTGGCTACACCTTC
TRBV18	NA	NA	TRBJ2-2	CASSPSPGNTGELFF	TGTGCCAGCTCACCGTCCCCTGGGAACACCGGGGAGCTGTTTTTT
TRBV29-1	NA	many	TRBJ1-5	CSVGDGLGQPQHF	TGCAGCGTTGGAGACGGGTTGGGTCAGCCCCAGCATTTT
TRBV4-1	NA	NA	TRBJ1-6	CASSQKDRGLNSPLHF	TGCGCCAGCAGCCAAAAGGACCGCGGTTTGAATTCACCCCTCCACTTT
TRBV5-1	NA	NA	TRBJ1-2	CASSLEGGTNYGYTF	TGCGCCAGCAGCTTGGAAGGGGGGACCAACTATGGCTACACCTTC
TRBV28	NA	few	TRBJ2-4	CASTQSSENIQYF	TGTGCCAGCACCCAATCCAGCGAAAACATTCAGTACTTC
TRBV7-6	TRBD1	many	TRBJ1-5	CASSPIPGQGELRQPQHF	TGTGCCAGCAGTCCCATCCCGGGACAGGGGGAGCTGAGGCAGCCCCAGCATTTT
TRBV7-2	NA	NA	TRBJ1-1	CASSPGYLNTEAFF	TGTGCCAGCAGCCCCGGATACTTGAACACTGAAGCTTTCTTT
TRBV20-1	NA	few	TRBJ2-3	CSARVLARSRDTQYF	TGCAGTGCTAGAGTACTTGCCCGCTCTAGAGATACGCAGTATTTT
TRBV5-5	TRBD1	many	TRBJ1-2	CASSWTGDNYGYTF	TGTGCCAGCAGTTGGACAGGGGATAACTATGGCTACACCTTC
TRBV6-2/TRBV6-3	TRBD1	few	TRBJ1-5	CASSGQGASNQPQHF	TGTGCCAGCAGTGGACAGGGGGCAAGCAATCAGCCCCAGCATTTT
TRBV7-2	NA	few	TRBJ1-1	CASSPYNGRVVSTEAFF	TGTGCCAGCAGCCCGTACAACGGTCGGGTAGTTAGCACTGAAGCTTTCTTT
TRBV11-2	NA	NA	TRBJ1-2	CASSLVGRPIRSGYTF	TGTGCCAGCAGCTTAGTCGGGAGACCTATTCGGAGTGGCTACACCTTC
TRBV18	TRBD1	NA	TRBJ1-2	CASSLDREHHGYTF	TGTGCCAGCTCATTGGACAGGGAGCATCATGGCTACACCTTC
TRBV20-1	TRBD1	NA	TRBJ1-2	CSASRQGVTNYGYTF	TGCAGTGCCAGTAGACAGGGGGTTACTAACTATGGCTACACCTTC
TRBV20-1	NA	few	TRBJ1-5	CSARDSGRAGDNNQPQHF	TGCAGTGCTAGAGATTCCGGTCGCGCAGGGGATAACAATCAGCCCCAGCATTTT
TRBV7-6	NA	NA	TRBJ2-1	CASSFKPPSHNEQFF	TGTGCCAGCAGCTTTAAACCTCCGTCCCATAATGAGCAGTTCTTC
TRBV7-2	TRBD1	NA	TRBJ1-5	CASSLYDRGRNQPQHF	TGTGCCAGCAGCTTGTACGACAGGGGGCGGAATCAGCCCCAGCATTTT
TRBV6-4	TRBD1	NA	TRBJ1-1	CARPTQGDKGSHTEAFF	TGTGCCAGACCTACACAGGGGGATAAGGGGAGTCACACTGAAGCTTTCTTT
TRBV10-3	TRBD1	NA	TRBJ2-2	CAISEGTGGATGELFF	TGTGCCATCAGTGAGGGGACAGGGGGCGCAACCGGGGAGCTGTTTTTT
TRBV18	NA	few	TRBJ1-1	CASSEGLGNTEAFF	TGTGCCAGCTCAGAGGGACTGGGGAACACTGAAGCTTTCTTT
TRBV20-1	NA	NA	TRBJ2-3	CSAYTDTQYF	TGCAGTGCTTATACAGATACGCAGTATTTT
TRBV5-5	NA	NA	TRBJ2-1	CASSLSQYNEQFF	TGTGCCAGCAGCTTGTCACAGTACAATGAGCAGTTCTTC
TRBV7-3	NA	NA	TRBJ2-7	CASSLEGRFSYEQYF	TGTGCCAGCAGCTTAGAGGGCAGGTTCTCCTACGAGCAGTACTTC
TRBV6-2/TRBV6-3	NA	few	TRBJ2-7	CASSLVSEQYF	TGTGCCAGCAGCTTAGTCTCCGAGCAGTACTTC
TRBV19	NA	NA	TRBJ2-5	CASGLPGEETQYF	TGTGCCAGCGGACTCCCTGGGGAAGAGACCCAGTACTTC
TRBV20-1	NA	few	TRBJ1-6	CSARNNYNSPLHF	TGCAGTGCTAGAAATAACTATAATTCACCCCTCCACTTT
TRBV20-1	TRBD1	many	TRBJ2-7	CSAGFIQDRARVEYF	TGCAGTGCTGGATTCATCCAGGACAGGGCCCGAGTGGAGTACTTC
TRBV6-5	NA	NA	TRBJ1-5	CASSTFVSQPRHF	TGTGCCAGCAGCACCTTCGTCAGCCAGCCCCGGCATTTT
TRBV27	NA	few	TRBJ2-1	CASSPINAPNEQFF	TGTGCCAGCAGTCCGATCAACGCACCCAATGAGCAGTTCTTC
TRBV11-2	TRBD1	many	TRBJ1-5	CASSLTGGWQPQHF	TGTGCCAGCAGCTTAACAGGGGGCTGGCAGCCCCAGCATTTT
TRBV7-2	NA	many	TRBJ2-5	CASSSPDSGRETQYF	TGTGCCAGCAGCTCTCCGGACTCGGGGAGAGAGACCCAGTACTTC
TRBV24-1	NA	many	TRBJ1-4	CATSAGSTNEKLFF	TGTGCCACCAGTGCGGGATCAACTAATGAAAAACTGTTTTTT
TRBV7-2	NA	NA	TRBJ1-6	CASSLDGGVYNSPLHF	TGTGCCAGCAGCTTAGATGGTGGTGTTTATAATTCACCCCTCCACTTT
TRBV12-3/TRBV12-4	NA	few	TRBJ1-5	CASSLGGQTNQPQHF	TGTGCCAGCAGTTTAGGTGGACAGACAAATCAGCCCCAGCATTTT
TRBV20-1	TRBD1	NA	TRBJ2-5	CSARVLTGTGGETQYF	TGCAGTGCTCGGGTCCTGACCGGGACAGGGGGAGAGACCCAGTACTTC
TRBV11-2	NA	many	TRBJ1-2	CASSLDRVNYGYTF	TGTGCCAGCAGCTTAGACAGGGTGAACTATGGCTACACCTTC